This entry features one T cell receptor (beta chain) sequence. This sample was taken from a study of human thymus T cells. The CDR3 covers 15 residues. Germline V gene lookup returns CDR1 SGHNT and CDR2 YENEEA. The V and J ends lost 6 bases and 3 bases respectively, with 17 bases between them. This table comes from immunoSEQ multiplex PCR, and its TCRdb copy is limited to in-frame clones, with some not included. The table shows around 44,000 clones, with over 85% occurring only once. V and J are TRBV11-3 and TRBJ2-5; D possibly uses TRBD1 or TRBD2 (6 bases each). This TCR derives from a boy under two years old with a congenital heart defect but otherwise immunologically healthy. The sample taken for sequencing was blood. DNA for the CDR3: TGTGCCAGCAGGTTACAGGGACTTGTTAAAGAGACCCAGTACTTC. Its translation is CASRLQGLVKETQYF.